Listed below are T cell receptor beta chains from one sample, sequenced in a study of cytomegalovirus exposure and HLA in healthy donors. Data came from immunoSEQ multiplex PCR; TCRdb stores just in-frame clones and leaves some out. In the table there are 90,000 to 100,000 clones, over 75% of which are singletons. The specimen sequenced was PBMCs. The source is a man aged 18 to 30 in good health and CMV-seropositive. Each CDR3 is given with its conserved first and last residue. The order of the fields is V gene, J gene, clone size, D gene, CDR3 length, CDR3 DNA, CDR3 protein. The D gene is left open where the match is weak. A row's size may be missing; if present it is once, few, many or a size class.

TRBV7-8	TRBJ2-1	once	TRBD1	17	TGTGCCAGCAGCCTCCGAAGGACAGGGCCTACGAGAGACGAGCAGTTCTTC	CASSLRRTGPTRDEQFF
TRBV14	TRBJ2-7	NA	NA	15	TGTGCCAGCAGCCAAGACTCCCAGGGGTTCTACGAGCAGTACTTC	CASSQDSQGFYEQYF
TRBV14	TRBJ2-7	NA	NA	16	TGTGCCAGCAGCCAAGAGGGCCAAGTTTCCTCCTACGAGCAGTACTTC	CASSQEGQVSSYEQYF
TRBV2	TRBJ2-1	NA	TRBD2	15	TGTGCCAGCAGTGTTTGGAGCGGGAGGGCCCTTGAGCAGTTCTTC	CASSVWSGRALEQFF
TRBV11-2	TRBJ1-1	NA	TRBD1	13	TGTGCCAGCACCAACAGGGGGCTAACTGAAGCTTTCTTT	CASTNRGLTEAFF
TRBV2	TRBJ1-1	NA	NA	14	TGTGCCAGCAGCATGAGGGGGGGGGACACTGAAGCTTTCTTT	CASSMRGGDTEAFF
TRBV28	TRBJ2-1	NA	TRBD2	18	TGTGCCAGCAGTTTAATCTTGGCTAGCGGGAGGTGGTACAATGAGCAGTTCTTC	CASSLILASGRWYNEQFF
TRBV29-1	TRBJ2-6	NA	TRBD1	19	TGCAGCGTTGAAGATCGAGACAGGGGGCGGGGTACTGGGGCCAACGTCCTGACTTTC	CSVEDRDRGRGTGANVLTF
TRBV27	TRBJ1-5	NA	NA	13	TGTGCCAGCAGTTACAGGGAGGGGCAGCCCCAGCATTTT	CASSYREGQPQHF
TRBV6-5	TRBJ1-2	once	TRBD1	15	TGTGCCAGCAGAACACCGGGACAGGGGGACTATGGCTACACCTTC	CASRTPGQGDYGYTF
TRBV10-2	TRBJ1-1	NA	NA	14	TGCGCCAGCAGTGTAGGACACATGAACACTGAAGCTTTCTTT	CASSVGHMNTEAFF
TRBV6-4	TRBJ2-5	NA	NA	13	TGTGCCAGCAGTGAAGTCCGGGGAGAGACCCAGTACTTC	CASSEVRGETQYF
TRBV6-5	TRBJ2-1	NA	NA	15	TGTGCCAGCAGTTACGCGGGGCGGCTTTACAATGAGCAGTTCTTC	CASSYAGRLYNEQFF
TRBV9	TRBJ2-2	NA	NA	15	TGTGCCAGCAGCGTCCAGGGGAGGGACACCGGGGAGCTGTTTTTT	CASSVQGRDTGELFF
TRBV6-1	TRBJ1-1	NA	NA	14	TGTGCCAGCTCACGTCGGGGTTTGAACACTGAAGCTTTCTTT	CASSRRGLNTEAFF
TRBV5-8	TRBJ2-5	many	TRBD1	15	TGTGCCAGCAGGCGAACGGGACAGGCTACCGAGACCCAGTACTTC	CASRRTGQATETQYF
TRBV5-1	TRBJ1-4	NA	TRBD1	15	TGCGCCAGCAGCTTAACAGGGGGAGCTAATGAAAAACTGTTTTTT	CASSLTGGANEKLFF
TRBV7-3	TRBJ2-7	NA	NA	14	TGTGCCAGCAGCTTAACCGCAGGTTCCTACGAGCAGTACTTC	CASSLTAGSYEQYF
TRBV7-9	TRBJ1-4	NA	TRBD1	15	TGTGCCAGCAGCGAGAGGACAGGGACGTATGAAAAACTGTTTTTT	CASSERTGTYEKLFF
TRBV5-4	TRBJ2-1	NA	NA	13	TGTGCCAGCAGCTTGAGCGGCCCGAATGAGCAGTTCTTC	CASSLSGPNEQFF
TRBV4-2	TRBJ2-7	NA	NA	13	TGTGCCAGCAGCCAGGGGCCGTCCTACGAGCAGTACTTC	CASSQGPSYEQYF
TRBV27	TRBJ2-2	NA	NA	16	TGTGCCAGCAGTCCGCTCGACAGATCGAACACCGGGGAGCTGTTTTTT	CASSPLDRSNTGELFF
TRBV7-7	TRBJ1-3	once	NA	20	TGTGCCAGCAGCTTAGTCGGCGCAAATAGCGGTTGGGGCTCTGGAAACACCATATATTTT	CASSLVGANSGWGSGNTIYF
TRBV5-6	TRBJ2-5	NA	NA	14	TGTGCCAGCAGCTGGGACACTGGACAAGAGACCCAGTACTTC	CASSWDTGQETQYF
TRBV6-6	TRBJ2-5	NA	TRBD1	15	TGTGCCAGCAGCAAAGACAGGGTTTTTGGCGAGACCCAGTACTTC	CASSKDRVFGETQYF
TRBV5-6	TRBJ2-5	NA	TRBD2	14	TGTGCCAGCAGCCCGGGGGGGAACGTAGAGACCCAGTACTTC	CASSPGGNVETQYF
TRBV18	TRBJ1-2	once	NA	13	TGTGCCAGCTCACCGGACAAGAACTATGGCTACACCTTC	CASSPDKNYGYTF
TRBV11-2	TRBJ2-3	NA	TRBD2	17	TGTGCCAGCAGCTGGGGCCCCGCTAGCGGGGGCGGGGATACGCAGTATTTT	CASSWGPASGGGDTQYF
TRBV4-3	TRBJ2-3	NA	TRBD1	16	TGCGCCAGCAGCCAAGATCCAGGACAGGGGATGGATACGCAGTATTTT	CASSQDPGQGMDTQYF
TRBV11-2	TRBJ2-7	NA	NA	16	TGTGCCAGCAGCCGATCGGCGACTACCTACACCTACGAGCAGTACTTC	CASSRSATTYTYEQYF
TRBV6-5	TRBJ2-3	once	NA	16	TGTGCCAGCAGTTACTCAATAGCGGAGCCCACAGATACGCAGTATTTT	CASSYSIAEPTDTQYF
TRBV7-2	TRBJ1-5	NA	NA	17	TGTGCCAGCAGCTTACTAATCACAGGCGACACCAATCAGCCCCAGCATTTT	CASSLLITGDTNQPQHF
TRBV4-1	TRBJ1-1	NA	NA	17	TGCGCCAGCAGCCAAGACGACTTGCGGGGTGGAGACACTGAAGCTTTCTTT	CASSQDDLRGGDTEAFF
TRBV9	TRBJ2-2	NA	TRBD2	16	TGTGCCAGCAGCGTGGCACGGGGGGAGAACACCGGGGAGCTGTTTTTT	CASSVARGENTGELFF
TRBV2	TRBJ2-1	NA	TRBD2	15	TGTGCCAGCAAATCCGGGACTAGCGCCTACAATGAGCAGTTCTTC	CASKSGTSAYNEQFF
TRBV7-8	TRBJ1-5	NA	NA	12	TGTGCCAGCAGCTTACTAGATCAGCCCCAGCATTTT	CASSLLDQPQHF
TRBV15	TRBJ2-1	once	TRBD2	20	TGTGCCACCAGCGGTTATGGGGGCGGGGGGGCGTCCCGGGCCGGGGATGAGCAGTTCTTC	CATSGYGGGGASRAGDEQFF
TRBV6-6	TRBJ1-6	NA	NA	13	TGTGCCAGCAGCCGGACAGATAATTCACCCCTCCACTTT	CASSRTDNSPLHF
TRBV11-2	TRBJ2-7	NA	NA	13	TGTGCCAGCAGCACGCCACGGGGCTACGAGCAGTACTTC	CASSTPRGYEQYF
TRBV5-6	TRBJ1-4	NA	NA	13	TGTGCCAGCAGCTTGGATTCTGAGGAAAAACTGTTTTTT	CASSLDSEEKLFF
TRBV6-5	TRBJ2-1	NA	NA	13	TGTGCCAGCAGTTACGCGGACAGCAATGAGCAGTTCTTC	CASSYADSNEQFF
TRBV7-2	TRBJ1-3	NA	NA	16	TGTGCCAGCAGCTTAGCATCAGGGTTAGCTGGAAACACCATATATTTT	CASSLASGLAGNTIYF
TRBV2	TRBJ1-6	few	NA	14	TGTGCCAGCATACAGGAAATGGGGAATTCACCCCTCCACTTT	CASIQEMGNSPLHF